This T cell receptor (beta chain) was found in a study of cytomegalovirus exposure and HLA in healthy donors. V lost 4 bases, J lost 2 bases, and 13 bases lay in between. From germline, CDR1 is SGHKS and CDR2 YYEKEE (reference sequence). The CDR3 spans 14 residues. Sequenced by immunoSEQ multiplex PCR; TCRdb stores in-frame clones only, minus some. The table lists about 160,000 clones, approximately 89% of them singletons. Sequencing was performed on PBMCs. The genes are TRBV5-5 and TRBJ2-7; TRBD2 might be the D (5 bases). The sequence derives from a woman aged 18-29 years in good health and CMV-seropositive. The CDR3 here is CASSRLFGAYEQYF. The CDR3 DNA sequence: TGTGCCAGCAGCCGGCTATTCGGGGCCTACGAGCAGTACTTC.